This is a list of T cell receptor beta chains from one sample in a study of T cell responses to AZD1222 COVID-19 vaccine. Sequencing was performed with immunoSEQ multiplex PCR; in TCRdb, only in-frame clones are kept and a portion is missing. The table includes roughly 160,000 clones, 70% to 90% detected once. The sample in question was peripheral blood, obtained 28 days after the second AZD1222 dose. Receptor source: an adult who received the AZD1222 COVID-19 vaccine. Each CDR3 is given with its conserved first and last residue. A D gene is named only where the DNA matches it firmly.

TRBV3-1/TRBV3-2,.,TRBJ1-4,CASSPSGVQTEKLFF,TGTGCCAGCAGCCCATCGGGGGTGCAAACCGAAAAACTGTTTTTT
TRBV4-2,TRBD2,TRBJ2-7,CASSQLAGTSGYEQYF,TGTGCCAGCAGCCAACTTGCCGGGACTAGCGGCTACGAGCAGTACTTC
TRBV7-8,TRBD1,TRBJ1-1,CASSFQSRTGLNTEAFF,TGTGCCAGCAGCTTCCAAAGTAGGACAGGATTGAACACTGAAGCTTTCTTT
TRBV7-9,.,TRBJ1-1,CASSLASTGKTEAFF,TGTGCCAGCAGCTTAGCGTCGACAGGAAAAACTGAAGCTTTCTTT
TRBV11-2,.,TRBJ1-1,CASSSPGAGNTEAFF,TGTGCCAGCAGCTCCCCGGGGGCTGGCAACACTGAAGCTTTCTTT
TRBV3-1/TRBV3-2,.,TRBJ1-1,CASSFGGQTEAFF,TGTGCCAGCAGCTTCGGGGGGCAAACTGAAGCTTTCTTT
TRBV5-8,TRBD1,TRBJ1-2,CASSLVPRGNYGYTF,TGTGCCAGCAGCTTGGTACCCAGGGGGAACTATGGCTACACCTTC
TRBV19,TRBD1,TRBJ1-5,CASRMDRGILGDQPQHF,TGTGCCAGTAGAATGGACAGGGGAATCCTAGGGGATCAGCCCCAGCATTTT
TRBV5-1,TRBD1,TRBJ2-1,CASRTGTDYNEQFF,TGCGCCAGCAGGACCGGGACAGATTACAATGAGCAGTTCTTC
TRBV15,.,TRBJ1-3,CATSRDIAGSSGNTIYF,TGTGCCACCAGCAGAGATATTGCGGGGAGCTCTGGAAACACCATATATTTT
TRBV5-6,.,TRBJ1-1,CASSSSAQFSEAFF,TGTGCCAGCAGCTCCAGTGCACAGTTTTCCGAAGCTTTCTTT
TRBV11-2,.,TRBJ1-1,CASSHPTGVNTEAFF,TGTGCCAGCAGCCACCCCACGGGGGTGAACACTGAAGCTTTCTTT
TRBV19,.,TRBJ1-1,CASSILESTEAFF,TGTGCCAGTAGTATCCTCGAGAGCACTGAAGCTTTCTTT